These 15 T cell receptor beta chains came from one sample sequenced in a study of shared clonotypes between healthy human individuals. TCRdb's table, derived via immunoSEQ multiplex PCR, lists solely in-frame clones and lacks some. This table has some 980,000 clones, more than 75% appearing once. The sequenced sample consisted of memory CD4+ T cells sorted from blood. As for subset: CD45RA-negative fraction. These receptors came from a man aged 18 to 29 in good health.

CDR3 residues: CASKYQGTGELFF. The CDR3 region has the DNA TGTGCCAGCAAGTACCAGGGGACCGGGGAGCTGTTTTTT. The chain links TRBV2 to TRBJ2-2; D perhaps matches TRBD1 (6 bases). This CDR3 is built from 13 residues. Trimming pared 7 bases from V and 5 bases from J, leaving 11 bases between. The germline V gene encodes CDR1 SNHLY and CDR2 FYNNEI.

The chain carries TRBV28 and TRBJ1-2; D gene ambiguous. V was clipped by 0 bases and J by 4 bases, with 12 bases between them. Germline lookup yields CDR1 MDHEN and CDR2 SYDVKM. This CDR3 is built from 15 residues. CDR3 loop: CASSLWEGLGYGYTF. The CDR3 DNA is TGTGCCAGCAGTTTATGGGAGGGTCTAGGCTATGGCTACACCTTC.

This clone was detected only once. V and J are TRBV2 and TRBJ1-5; the match to TRBD1 covers 7 bases. Germline V gene lookup returns CDR1 SNHLY and CDR2 FYNNEI. The V and J ends lost 5 bases and 0 bases, in that order; junction bases with no gene match: 10. The CDR3 length is 17 residues. The CDR3 spells CASSLTGTVYSNQPQHF. The CDR3 coding sequence is TGTGCCAGCAGTCTGACCGGGACAGTCTATAGCAATCAGCCCCAGCATTTT.

The J gene is TRBJ1-1, the V gene TRBV9, with 10 bases lining up with TRBD1. Germline V gene lookup returns CDR1 SGDLS and CDR2 YYNGEE. The CDR3 totals 14 residues. The V segment lost 4 bases and the J segment 10 bases; nucleotides outside the gene matches: 10. CDR3 sequence (DNA): TGTGCCAGCAGCCCGGGGACAGGGGTAATAATAGCTTTCTTT. Protein: CASSPGTGVIIAFF.

The chain employs TRBV6-1 and TRBJ1-1, with unresolved D. The germline gives CDR1 MNHNS, CDR2 SASEGT. V dropped 8 bases and J dropped 1 base, with 11 bases sitting between them. The CDR3 has 13 residues. The CDR3 region is CASSSPKNTEAFF. CDR3 DNA sequence: TGTGCCAGCTCGAGTCCGAAGAACACTGAAGCTTTCTTT.

The V call is TRBV19, the J call TRBJ1-5, with no clear D. V lost 5 bases and J lost 2, with 19 bases in between. Germline assignment: CDR1 LNHDA and CDR2 SQIVND (reference sequence). This CDR3 is 17 amino acids long. CDR3 protein: CASSHGRVGSGNQPQHF. The CDR3 DNA reads TGTGCCAGTAGTCATGGGAGGGTCGGATCGGGCAATCAGCCCCAGCATTTT.

This clone is a singleton in its sample. The chain uses TRBV7-2 and TRBJ1-6; D is ambiguous. Per the germline V gene, CDR1 is SGHTA and CDR2 is FQGNSA. V was clipped by 1 base and J by 10 bases, with 8 bases between them. CDR3 length equals 13 residues. As DNA, the CDR3 is TGTGCCAGCAGCTTAGTCCGGGAATCACCCCTCCACTTT. Translated: CASSLVRESPLHF.

The chain has TRBV7-2 and TRBJ2-1; 10 nucleotides agree with TRBD2. V lost 6 bases and J lost 0; bases outside the gene matches: 14. Germline lookup yields CDR1 SGHTA and CDR2 FQGNSA. This CDR3 comprises 19 residues. In DNA, the CDR3 is TGTGCCAGCAGTCTCATAGCGGGAGGCCCTAGGAGCTCCTACAATGAGCAGTTCTTC. Amino acid sequence: CASSLIAGGPRSSYNEQFF.

Worth noting for this clone: Germline and junction disagree at one end, which may indicate a read error. This CDR3 reads CASSLYPGAAPAF. CDR3 nucleotide sequence: TGTGCCAGCAGTTTATATCCCGGGGCGGCCCCCGCTTTT. This sequence joins TRBV27 and TRBJ1-5, with D perhaps matching TRBD1 (5 bases). There are 13 residues in the CDR3. The V gene's germline CDR1 is MNHEY and CDR2 SMNVEV (reference sequence).

J is TRBJ2-3 and V is TRBV10-2; tentatively, D is TRBD2 (5 bases). The ends were cut back, 4 bases at V and 0 bases at J, with 8 bases in the middle. The CDR3 is 14 residues long. From germline, CDR1 is WSHSY and CDR2 SAAADI. The chain's CDR3 is CASSVWESTDTQYF. The CDR3 DNA reads TGCGCCAGCAGTGTGTGGGAGAGCACAGATACGCAGTATTTT.

The chain is built from TRBV30 and TRBJ2-5, with 8 bases fitting TRBD1. The J call may be faulty, since TRBJ2-7 better matches the DNA end. Germline V gene data show CDR1 as GTSNPN and CDR2 as SVGIG (reference sequence). The CDR3 runs 12 residues. The CDR3 DNA follows: TGTGCCTACCGGGACAGGATCATCGAGCAGTACTTC. It codes for CAYRDRIIEQYF.

V is TRBV5-6 and J is TRBJ1-5; D unclear. The length of the CDR3 is 16 residues. V was shortened by 5 bases and J by 0 bases, with 15 bases between the two germline ends. Germline values: CDR1 SGHDT, CDR2 YYEEEE. CDR3 DNA: TGTGCCAGCAGGCGATACGACGGGGATAGCAATCAGCCCCAGCATTTT. Translating gives CASRRYDGDSNQPQHF.

A remark on this clone: One junction end does not reproduce the germline sequence, and a read error may be involved. V and J are TRBV28 and TRBJ1-1, with a weak D call TRBD1 (5 bases). Germline values: CDR1 MDHEN, CDR2 SYDVKM. CDR3 length: 14 amino acids. In nucleotides, the CDR3 is TGTGCCACCACGGGGGGATTTGTGAAGACTGAAGCTTTCTTT. Its translation: CATTGGFVKTEAFF.

This chain connects TRBV27 to TRBJ2-1, with TRBD2 matching 12 bases. The CDR3 covers 17 residues. V lost 5 bases, J lost 4 bases, and 9 bases stayed unmatched. Germline V lookup: CDR1 MNHEY, CDR2 SMNVEV (reference sequence). The CDR3 region has the DNA TGTGCCAGCAGTCGATATCTAGCGGGAGGGAGATACAATGAGCAGTTCTTC. This sequence encodes CASSRYLAGGRYNEQFF.

This clone has more than one count but fewer than ten. V gene TRBV5-4 combines with J gene TRBJ1-4; TRBD1 might be the D (5 bases). The CDR3 is made up of 14 amino acids. Trimming shortened V by 2 bases and J by 8 bases, and 13 bases separated the two germline ends. CDR1 SGHNT and CDR2 YYREEE come from the germline V gene (reference sequence). The CDR3 coding sequence is TGTGCCAGCAGCTTTGGGGGGTCGATCGAAAAACTGTTTTTT. It translates to CASSFGGSIEKLFF.